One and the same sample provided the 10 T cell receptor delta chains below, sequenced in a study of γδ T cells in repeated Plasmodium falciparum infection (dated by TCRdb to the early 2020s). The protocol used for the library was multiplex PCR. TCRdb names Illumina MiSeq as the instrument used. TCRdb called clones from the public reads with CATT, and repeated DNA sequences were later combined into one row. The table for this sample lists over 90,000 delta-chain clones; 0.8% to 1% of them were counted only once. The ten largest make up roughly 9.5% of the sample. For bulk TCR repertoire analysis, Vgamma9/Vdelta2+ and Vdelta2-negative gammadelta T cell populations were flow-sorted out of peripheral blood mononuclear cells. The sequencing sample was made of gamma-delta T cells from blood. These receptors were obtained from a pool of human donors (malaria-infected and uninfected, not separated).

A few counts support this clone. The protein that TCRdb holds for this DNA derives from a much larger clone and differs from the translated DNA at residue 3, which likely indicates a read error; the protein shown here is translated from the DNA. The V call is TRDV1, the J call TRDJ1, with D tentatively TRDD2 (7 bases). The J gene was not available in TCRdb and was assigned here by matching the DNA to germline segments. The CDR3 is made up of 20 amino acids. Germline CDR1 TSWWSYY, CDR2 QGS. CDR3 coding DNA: TGTGCTCCTGGGGAAAGTTCCTACTCTGGGGATCCAGCTTACACCGATAAACTCATCTTT. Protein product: CAPGESSYSGDPAYTDKLIF.

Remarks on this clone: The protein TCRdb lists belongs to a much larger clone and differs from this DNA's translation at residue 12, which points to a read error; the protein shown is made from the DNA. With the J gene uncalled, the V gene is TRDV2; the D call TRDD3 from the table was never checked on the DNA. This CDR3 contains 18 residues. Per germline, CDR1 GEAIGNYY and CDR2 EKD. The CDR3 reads CACDTVTPLGDCSGLLIF. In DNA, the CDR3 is TGTGCCTGTGACACCGTAACCCCACTGGGGGACTGCTCCGGGTTGCTCATCTTT.

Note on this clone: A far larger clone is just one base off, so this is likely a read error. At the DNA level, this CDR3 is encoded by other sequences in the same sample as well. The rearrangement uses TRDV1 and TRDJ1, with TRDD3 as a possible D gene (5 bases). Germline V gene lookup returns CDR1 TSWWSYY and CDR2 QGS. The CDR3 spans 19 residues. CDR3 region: CALGEPPGVIPQYADKLIF. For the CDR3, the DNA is TGTGCTCTTGGGGAGCCGCCGGGGGTTATCCCCCAGTACGCCGATAAGCTCATCTTT.

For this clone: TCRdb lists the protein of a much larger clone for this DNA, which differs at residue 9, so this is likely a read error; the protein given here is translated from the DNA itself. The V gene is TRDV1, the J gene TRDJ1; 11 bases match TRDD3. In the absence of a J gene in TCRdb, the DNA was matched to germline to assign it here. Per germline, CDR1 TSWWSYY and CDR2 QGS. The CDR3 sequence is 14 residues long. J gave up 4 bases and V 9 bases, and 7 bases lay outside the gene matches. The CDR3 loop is CALLGDTGLDKLIF. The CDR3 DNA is TGTGCTCTCCTGGGGGATACCGGCCTCGATAAACTCATCTTT.

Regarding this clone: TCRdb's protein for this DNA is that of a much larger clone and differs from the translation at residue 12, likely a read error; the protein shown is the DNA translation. CDR3 in amino acids: CACDTVVMGDTHLADKLIF. CDR3 coding DNA: TGTGCCTGTGACACCGTGGTTATGGGGGATACGCACCTGGCCGATAAACTCATCTTT. The V call is TRDV2, the J call TRDJ1; 11 positions match TRDD3. TCRdb offers no J gene call, so here the DNA was matched to germline to obtain one. Germline assignment: CDR1 GEAIGNYY and CDR2 EKD. The V and J ends lost 0 bases and 3 bases, in that order; junction bases with no gene match: 14. The CDR3 sequence is 19 residues long.

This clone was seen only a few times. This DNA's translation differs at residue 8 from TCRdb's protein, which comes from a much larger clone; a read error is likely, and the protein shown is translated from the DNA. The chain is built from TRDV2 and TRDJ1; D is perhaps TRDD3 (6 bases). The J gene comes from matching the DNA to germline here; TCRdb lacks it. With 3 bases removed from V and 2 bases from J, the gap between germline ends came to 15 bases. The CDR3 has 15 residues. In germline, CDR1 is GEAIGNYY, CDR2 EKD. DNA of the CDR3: TGTGCCTGTGACGTGCGGGGATGCAGTACCGATAAACTCATCTTT. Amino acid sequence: CACDVRGCSTDKLIF.

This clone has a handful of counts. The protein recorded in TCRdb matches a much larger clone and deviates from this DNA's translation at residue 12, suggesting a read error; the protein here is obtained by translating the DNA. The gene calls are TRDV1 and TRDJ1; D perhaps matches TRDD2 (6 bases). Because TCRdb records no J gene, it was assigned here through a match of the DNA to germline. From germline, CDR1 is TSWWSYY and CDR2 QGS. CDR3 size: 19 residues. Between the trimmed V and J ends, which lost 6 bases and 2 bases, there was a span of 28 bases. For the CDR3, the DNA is TGTGCTCTTGGCCCGAGGGTCCTACAGGCGGGATGCGGGACCGATAAACTCATCTTT. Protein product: CALGPRVLQAGCGTDKLIF.

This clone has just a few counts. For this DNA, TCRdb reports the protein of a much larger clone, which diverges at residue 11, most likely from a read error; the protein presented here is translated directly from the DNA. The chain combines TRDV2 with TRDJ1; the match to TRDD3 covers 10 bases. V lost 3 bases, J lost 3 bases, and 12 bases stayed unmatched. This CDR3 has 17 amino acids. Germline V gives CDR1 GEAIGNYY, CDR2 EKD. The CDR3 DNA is TGTGCCTGTGACCCCGTCGGTCTGGGGGATATATCCGATAAACTCATCTTT. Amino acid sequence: CACDPVGLGDISDKLIF.

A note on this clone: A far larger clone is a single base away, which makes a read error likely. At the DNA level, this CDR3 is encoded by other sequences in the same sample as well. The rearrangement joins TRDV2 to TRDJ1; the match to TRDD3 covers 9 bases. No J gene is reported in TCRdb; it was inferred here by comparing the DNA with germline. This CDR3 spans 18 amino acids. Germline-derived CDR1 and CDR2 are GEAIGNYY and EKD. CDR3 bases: TGTGCCTGCGACACTGTTGGGCTGGGGGATCAGTACACCGATAAACTCATCTTT. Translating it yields CACDTVGLGDQYTDKLIF.

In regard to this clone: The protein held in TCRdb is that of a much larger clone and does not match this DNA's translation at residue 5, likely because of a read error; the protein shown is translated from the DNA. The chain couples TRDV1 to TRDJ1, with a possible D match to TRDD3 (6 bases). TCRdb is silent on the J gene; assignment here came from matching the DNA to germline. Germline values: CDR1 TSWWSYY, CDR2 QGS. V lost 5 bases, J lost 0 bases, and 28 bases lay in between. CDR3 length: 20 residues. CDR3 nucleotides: TGTGCTCTTGGGAAAGATCCGAAGTCTGTCGGGGATTCGTACACCGATAAACTCATCTTT. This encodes CALGKDPKSVGDSYTDKLIF.